This T cell receptor (beta chain) was captured in a study of cytomegalovirus exposure and HLA in healthy donors. Note on this clone: Its antigen is not known.

The V gene's germline CDR1 is MNHEY and CDR2 SMNVEV (reference sequence). V lost 5 bases, J lost 3 bases, and 19 bases lay in between. CDR3 length: 16 residues. Findings and limits, study-wide: CMV serostatus was the sole immune exposure data available.

All the people who gave samples were healthy bone marrow donors. The PCR was carried out with 60 Vbeta primers and 13 Jbeta primers. Profiling relied on immunoSEQ multiplex PCR, and the TCRdb table lists in-frame clones only, not all of them. The sample shows about 160,000 clones, about 85% of them seen only once. This sequence was found in a boy younger than 10 in good health and CMV-seronegative. The chain joins TRBV27 to TRBJ1-1; possibly TRBD1 for D (5 bases). The sequenced material came from PBMCs. CDR3 residues: CASSPLGLGTYTEAFF. DNA for the CDR3: TGTGCCAGCAGTCCCCTGGGACTCGGTACGTACACTGAAGCTTTCTTT.